Included here is one TCR beta chain sequence, with context. As yet, its antigen is unknown. These data originate in a study of identical twins. Only healthy Caucasians were enrolled as donors. TCRdb processed the 5' RACE reads anew with MiXCR; each CDR3 protein has one entry. The repertoire consists of 450,000 or so distinct CDR3 sequences, with around 18% occurring once and the leading ten covering roughly an eighth. Germline CDR1 and CDR2: SGHRS and YFSETQ. Trimming at V came to 4 bases and at J to 1 base, leaving 9 bases not matched to a gene. The CDR3 has 17 residues. Study outcomes and limitations: Reduced insertions were recorded for abundant cord blood beta clonotypes, with no such pattern in memory repertoires.

Input material: naive T cells sorted from blood. This TCR was sampled from a man over 45 in good health. V usage is TRBV5-1 and J usage is TRBJ2-3, with TRBD1 matching 10 bases. The CDR3 region is CASSLRQGAARTDTQYF. CDR3 in DNA: TGCGCCAGCAGCCTAAGACAGGGGGCGGCACGCACAGATACGCAGTATTTT. The entire variable domain, with the rest obtained from reference TRBV5-1 and TRBJ2-3, is as follows: KAGVTQTPRYLIKTRGQQVTLSCSPISGHRSVSWYQQTPGQGLQFLFEYFSETQRNKGNFPGRFSGRQFSNSRSEMNVSTLELGDSALYLCASSLRQGAARTDTQYFGPGTRLTVL.